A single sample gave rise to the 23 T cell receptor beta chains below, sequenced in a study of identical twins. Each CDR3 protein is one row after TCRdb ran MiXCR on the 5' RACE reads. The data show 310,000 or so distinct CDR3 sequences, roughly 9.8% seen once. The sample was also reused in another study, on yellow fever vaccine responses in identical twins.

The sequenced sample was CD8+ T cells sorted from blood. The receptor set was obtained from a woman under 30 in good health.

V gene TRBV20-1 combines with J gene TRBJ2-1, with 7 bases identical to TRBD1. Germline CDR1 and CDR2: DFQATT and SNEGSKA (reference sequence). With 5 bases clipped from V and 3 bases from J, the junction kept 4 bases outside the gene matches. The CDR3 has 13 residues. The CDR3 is CSAAGTDYNEQFF. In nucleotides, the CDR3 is TGCAGTGCTGCCGGGACAGACTACAATGAGCAGTTCTTC.

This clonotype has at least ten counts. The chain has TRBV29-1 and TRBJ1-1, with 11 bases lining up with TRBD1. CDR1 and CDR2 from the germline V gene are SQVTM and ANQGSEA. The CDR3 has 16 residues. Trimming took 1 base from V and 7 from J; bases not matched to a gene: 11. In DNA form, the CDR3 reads TGCAGCGTTGAAGCGTACGGGACAGGGGGATTCGGTGAAGCTTTCTTT. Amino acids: CSVEAYGTGGFGEAFF.

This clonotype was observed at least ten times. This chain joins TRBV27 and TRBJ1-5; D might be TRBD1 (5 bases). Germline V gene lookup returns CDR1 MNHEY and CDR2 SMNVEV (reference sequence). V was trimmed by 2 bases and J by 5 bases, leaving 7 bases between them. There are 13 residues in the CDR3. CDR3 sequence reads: CASSLGGDQPQHF. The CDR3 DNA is TGTGCCAGCAGTTTAGGAGGGGATCAGCCCCAGCATTTT.

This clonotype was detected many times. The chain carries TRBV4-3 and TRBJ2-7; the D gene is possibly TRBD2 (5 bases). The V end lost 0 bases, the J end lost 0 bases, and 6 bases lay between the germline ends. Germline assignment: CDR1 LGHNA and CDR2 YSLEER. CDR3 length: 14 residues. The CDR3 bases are TGCGCCAGCAGCCAAGATGGACTCTCCTACGAGCAGTACTTC. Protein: CASSQDGLSYEQYF.

CDR3 nucleotide sequence: TGTGCCAGCAGCTTAGAACCCGATGCAACTAATGAAAAACTGTTTTTT. Translated: CASSLEPDATNEKLFF. This rearrangement joins TRBV13 to TRBJ1-4; D not resolved. The CDR3 runs to 16 residues. Germline CDR1 reads PRHDT; CDR2 reads FYEKMQ (reference sequence). V was pared by 1 base and J by 0 bases, with 9 bases between.

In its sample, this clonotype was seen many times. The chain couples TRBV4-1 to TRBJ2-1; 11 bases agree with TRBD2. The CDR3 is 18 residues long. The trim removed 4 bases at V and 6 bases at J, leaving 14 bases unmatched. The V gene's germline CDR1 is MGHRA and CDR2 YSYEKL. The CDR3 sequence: CASSPDAGSGRVLNEQFF. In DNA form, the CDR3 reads TGCGCCAGCAGCCCAGATGCTGGTAGCGGGAGGGTTCTCAATGAGCAGTTCTTC.

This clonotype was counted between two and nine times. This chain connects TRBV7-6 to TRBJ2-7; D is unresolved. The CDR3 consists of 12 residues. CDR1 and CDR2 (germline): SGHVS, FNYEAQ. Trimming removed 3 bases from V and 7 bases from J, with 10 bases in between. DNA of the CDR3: TGTGCCAGCAGCTTCCCCGCGGAGGAGCAGTACTTC. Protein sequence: CASSFPAEEQYF.

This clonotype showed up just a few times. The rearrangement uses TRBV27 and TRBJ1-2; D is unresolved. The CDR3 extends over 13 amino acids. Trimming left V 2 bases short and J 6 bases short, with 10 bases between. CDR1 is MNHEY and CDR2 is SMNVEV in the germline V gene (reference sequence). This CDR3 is CASSLRGSDGYTF. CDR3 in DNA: TGTGCCAGCAGTTTACGAGGGTCCGATGGCTACACCTTC.

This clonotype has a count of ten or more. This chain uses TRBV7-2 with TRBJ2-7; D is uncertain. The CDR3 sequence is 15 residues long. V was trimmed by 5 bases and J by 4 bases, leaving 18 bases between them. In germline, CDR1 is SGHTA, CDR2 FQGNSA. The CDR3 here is CASSPGGGDSYEQYF. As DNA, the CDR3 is TGTGCCAGCAGCCCAGGTGGTGGAGACTCGTACGAGCAGTACTTC.

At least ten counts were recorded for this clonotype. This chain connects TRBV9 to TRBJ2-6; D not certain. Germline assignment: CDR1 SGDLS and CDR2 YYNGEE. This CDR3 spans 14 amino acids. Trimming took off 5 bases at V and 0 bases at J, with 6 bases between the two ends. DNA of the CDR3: TGTGCCAGCAGTGGATCCTCTGGGGCCAACGTCCTGACTTTC. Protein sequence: CASSGSSGANVLTF.

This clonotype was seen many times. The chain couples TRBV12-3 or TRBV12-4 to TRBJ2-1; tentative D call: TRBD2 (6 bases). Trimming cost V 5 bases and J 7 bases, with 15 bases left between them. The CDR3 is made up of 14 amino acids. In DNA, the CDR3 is TGTGCCAGCAGTATCGAGACTAGAGGGAATGAGCAGTTCTTC. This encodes CASSIETRGNEQFF.

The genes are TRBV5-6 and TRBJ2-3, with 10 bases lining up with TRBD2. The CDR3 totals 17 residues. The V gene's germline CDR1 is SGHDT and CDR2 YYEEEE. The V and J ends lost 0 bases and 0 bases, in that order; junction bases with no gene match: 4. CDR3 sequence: CASSLEGAGGSTDTQYF. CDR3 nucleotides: TGTGCCAGCAGCTTGGAGGGAGCGGGAGGGAGCACAGATACGCAGTATTTT.

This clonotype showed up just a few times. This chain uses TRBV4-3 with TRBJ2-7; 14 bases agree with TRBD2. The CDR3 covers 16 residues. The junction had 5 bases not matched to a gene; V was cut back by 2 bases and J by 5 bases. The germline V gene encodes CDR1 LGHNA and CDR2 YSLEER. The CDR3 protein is CASSQIMGLAGDEQYF. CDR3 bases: TGCGCCAGCAGCCAAATAATGGGACTAGCGGGAGACGAGCAGTACTTC.

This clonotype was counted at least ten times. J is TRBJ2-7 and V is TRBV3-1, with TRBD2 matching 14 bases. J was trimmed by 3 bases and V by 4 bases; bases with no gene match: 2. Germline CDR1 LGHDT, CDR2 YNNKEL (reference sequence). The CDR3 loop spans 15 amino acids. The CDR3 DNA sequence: TGTGCCAGCAGCCCTGGGACTAGCGGGAGCTACGAGCAGTACTTC. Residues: CASSPGTSGSYEQYF.

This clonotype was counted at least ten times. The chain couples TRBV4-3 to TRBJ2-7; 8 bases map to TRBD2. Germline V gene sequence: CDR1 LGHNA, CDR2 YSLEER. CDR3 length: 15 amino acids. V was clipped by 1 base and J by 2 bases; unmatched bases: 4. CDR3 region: CASSQALAETYEQYF. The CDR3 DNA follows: TGCGCCAGCAGCCAAGCACTAGCGGAGACCTACGAGCAGTACTTC.

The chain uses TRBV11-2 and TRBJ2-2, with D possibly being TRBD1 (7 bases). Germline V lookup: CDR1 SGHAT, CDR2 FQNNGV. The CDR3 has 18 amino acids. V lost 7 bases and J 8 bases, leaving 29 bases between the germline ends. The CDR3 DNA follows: TGTGCCAGCACTAACGAGCTAGGAGGGGGCGTAAGCTGGGGGGAGCTGTTTTTT. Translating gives CASTNELGGGVSWGELFF.

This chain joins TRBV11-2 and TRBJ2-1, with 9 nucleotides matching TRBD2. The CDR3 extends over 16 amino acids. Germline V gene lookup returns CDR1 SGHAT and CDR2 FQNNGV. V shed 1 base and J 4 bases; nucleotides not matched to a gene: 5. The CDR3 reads CASSLAWSGRYNEQFF. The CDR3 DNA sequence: TGTGCCAGCAGCTTAGCGTGGAGCGGGAGGTACAATGAGCAGTTCTTC.

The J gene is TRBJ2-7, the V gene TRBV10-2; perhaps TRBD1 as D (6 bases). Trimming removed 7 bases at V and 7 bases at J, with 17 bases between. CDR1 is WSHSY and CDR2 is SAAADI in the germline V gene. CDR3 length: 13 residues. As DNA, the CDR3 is TGCGCCAGCAACCGGGACACCCTGGGTGAGCAGTACTTC. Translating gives CASNRDTLGEQYF.

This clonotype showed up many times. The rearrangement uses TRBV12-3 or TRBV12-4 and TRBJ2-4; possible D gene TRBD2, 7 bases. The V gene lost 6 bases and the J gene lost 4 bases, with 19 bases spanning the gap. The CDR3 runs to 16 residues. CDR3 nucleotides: TGTGCCAGCAGCCCGGGGGGCGTAGGGATAAAAAACATTCAGTACTTC. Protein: CASSPGGVGIKNIQYF.

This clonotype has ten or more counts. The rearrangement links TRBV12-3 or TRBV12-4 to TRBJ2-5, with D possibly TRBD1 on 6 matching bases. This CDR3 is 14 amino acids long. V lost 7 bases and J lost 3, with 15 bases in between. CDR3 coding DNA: TGTGCCAGCATCCGAGGGACATTGGAAGAGACCCAGTACTTC. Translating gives CASIRGTLEETQYF.

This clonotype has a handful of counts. This CDR3 reads CASSLEILAGHYEQYF. In DNA form, the CDR3 reads TGTGCCAGCAGCCTCGAAATATTAGCGGGACACTACGAGCAGTACTTC. The chain joins TRBV7-2 to TRBJ2-7; 8 bases align to TRBD2. The CDR3 is 16 residues long. CDR1 is SGHTA, CDR2 FQGNSA, per germline. Trimming removed 5 bases from V and 3 bases from J; junction bases left unmatched: 12.

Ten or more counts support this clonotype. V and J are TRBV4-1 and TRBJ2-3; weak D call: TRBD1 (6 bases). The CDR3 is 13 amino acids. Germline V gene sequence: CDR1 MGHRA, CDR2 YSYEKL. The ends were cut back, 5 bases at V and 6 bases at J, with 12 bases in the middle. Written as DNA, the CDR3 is TGCGCCAGCAGCGAAACAGGGTTTGATACGCAGTATTTT. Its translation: CASSETGFDTQYF.

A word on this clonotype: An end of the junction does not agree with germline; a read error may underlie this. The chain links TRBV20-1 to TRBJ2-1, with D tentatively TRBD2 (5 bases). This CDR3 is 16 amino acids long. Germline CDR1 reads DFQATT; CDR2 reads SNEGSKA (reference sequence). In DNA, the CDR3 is TGCTGTGCTAGAGATCGGTCCGGGGAACGTTACAATGAGCAGTTCTTC. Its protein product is CCARDRSGERYNEQFF.